This TCR beta chain is drawn from a study of blood T cell repertoires in COVID-19. Study in general: Some COVID-19 samples were acute and others convalescent; all came from the United States, Italy and Spain.

The V gene end was trimmed by 6 bases and the J gene end by 5 bases; junction bases not matched to a gene: 3. There are 12 residues in the CDR3. Per germline, CDR1 SQVTM and CDR2 ANQGSEA. Profiling relied on immunoSEQ multiplex PCR, and the TCRdb table lists in-frame clones only, not all of them. The table records more than 95,000 clones, 70% to 85% of them present only once. The clonotype originates from a woman over 75 with active or convalescent COVID-19. The specimen was peripheral blood. The chain is built from TRBV29-1 and TRBJ1-5; 8 nucleotides align to TRBD1. DNA of the CDR3: TGCAGCGTACAGGGGGGGGATCAGCCCCAGCATTTT. Amino acid sequence: CSVQGGDQPQHF.